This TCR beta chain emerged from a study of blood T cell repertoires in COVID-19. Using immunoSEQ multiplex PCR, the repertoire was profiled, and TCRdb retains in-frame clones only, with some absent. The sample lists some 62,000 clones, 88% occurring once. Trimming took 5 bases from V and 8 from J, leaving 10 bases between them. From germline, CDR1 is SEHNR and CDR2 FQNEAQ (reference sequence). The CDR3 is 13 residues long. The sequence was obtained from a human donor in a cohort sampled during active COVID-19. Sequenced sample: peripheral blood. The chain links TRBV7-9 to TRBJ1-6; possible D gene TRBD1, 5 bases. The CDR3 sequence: CASSPGGDSPLHF. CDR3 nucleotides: TGTGCCAGCAGCCCTGGGGGGGATTCACCCCTCCACTTT. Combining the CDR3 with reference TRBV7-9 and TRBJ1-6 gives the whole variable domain DTGVSQNPRHKITKRGQNVTFRCDPISEHNRLYWYRQTLGQGPEFLTYFQNEAQLEKSRLLSDRFSAERPKGSFSTLEIQRTEQGDSAMYLCASSPGGDSPLHFGNGTRLTVT.